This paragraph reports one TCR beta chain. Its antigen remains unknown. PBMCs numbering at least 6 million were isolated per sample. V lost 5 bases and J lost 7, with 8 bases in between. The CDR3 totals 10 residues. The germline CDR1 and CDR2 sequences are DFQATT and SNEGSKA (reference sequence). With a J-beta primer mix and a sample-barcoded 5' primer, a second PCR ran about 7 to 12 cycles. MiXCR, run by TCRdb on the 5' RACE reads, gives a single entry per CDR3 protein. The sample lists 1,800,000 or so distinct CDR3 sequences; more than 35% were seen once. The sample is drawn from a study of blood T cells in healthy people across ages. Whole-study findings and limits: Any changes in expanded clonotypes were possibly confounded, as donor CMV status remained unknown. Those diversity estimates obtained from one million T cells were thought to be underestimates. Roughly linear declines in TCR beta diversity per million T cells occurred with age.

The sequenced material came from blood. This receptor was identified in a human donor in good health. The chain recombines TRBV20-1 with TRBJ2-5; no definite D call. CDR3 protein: CSADNRTQYF. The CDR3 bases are TGCAGTGCTGATAATAGGACCCAGTACTTC.